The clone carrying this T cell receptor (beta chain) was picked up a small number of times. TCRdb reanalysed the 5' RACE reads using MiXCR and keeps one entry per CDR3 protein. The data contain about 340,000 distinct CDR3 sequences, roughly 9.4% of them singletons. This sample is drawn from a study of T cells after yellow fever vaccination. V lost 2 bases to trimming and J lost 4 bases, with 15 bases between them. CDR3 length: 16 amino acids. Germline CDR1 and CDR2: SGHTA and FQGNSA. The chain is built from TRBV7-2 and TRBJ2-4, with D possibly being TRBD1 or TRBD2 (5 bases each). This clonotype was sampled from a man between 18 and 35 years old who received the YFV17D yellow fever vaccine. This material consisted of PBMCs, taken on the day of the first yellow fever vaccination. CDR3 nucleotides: TGTGCCAGCAGCTTACCCCCAGCAGGGAGAAAAAACATTCAGTACTTC. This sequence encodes CASSLPPAGRKNIQYF.